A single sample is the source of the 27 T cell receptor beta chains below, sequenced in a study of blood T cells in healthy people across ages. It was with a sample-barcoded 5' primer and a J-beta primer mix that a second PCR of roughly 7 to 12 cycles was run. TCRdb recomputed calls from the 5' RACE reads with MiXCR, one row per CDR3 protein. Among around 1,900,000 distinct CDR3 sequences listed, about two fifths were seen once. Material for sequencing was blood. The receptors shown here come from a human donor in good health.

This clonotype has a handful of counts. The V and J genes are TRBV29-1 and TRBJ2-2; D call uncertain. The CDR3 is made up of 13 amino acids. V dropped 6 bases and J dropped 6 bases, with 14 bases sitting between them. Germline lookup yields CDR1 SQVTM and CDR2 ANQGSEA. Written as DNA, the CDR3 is TGCAGCGTGGAACATCGGACCGCCGGGGAGCTGTTTTTT. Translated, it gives CSVEHRTAGELFF.

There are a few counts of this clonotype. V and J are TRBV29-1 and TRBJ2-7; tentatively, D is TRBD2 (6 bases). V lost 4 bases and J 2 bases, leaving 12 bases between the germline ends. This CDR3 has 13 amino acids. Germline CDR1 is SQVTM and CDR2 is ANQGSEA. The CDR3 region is CSVVGGVTYEQYF. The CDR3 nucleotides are TGCAGCGTTGTTGGAGGGGTCACCTACGAGCAGTACTTC.

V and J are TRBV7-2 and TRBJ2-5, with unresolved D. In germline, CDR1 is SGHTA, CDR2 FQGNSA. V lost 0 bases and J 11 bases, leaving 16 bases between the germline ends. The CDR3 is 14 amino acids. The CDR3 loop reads CASSLAARPGEQYF. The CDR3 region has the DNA TGTGCCAGCAGCTTAGCGGCACGGCCTGGTGAGCAGTACTTC.

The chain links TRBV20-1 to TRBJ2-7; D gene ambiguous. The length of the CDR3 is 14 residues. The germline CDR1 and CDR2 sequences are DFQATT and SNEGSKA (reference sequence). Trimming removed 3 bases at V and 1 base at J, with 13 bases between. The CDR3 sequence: CSASRKVQSYEQYF. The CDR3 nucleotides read TGCAGTGCTAGCCGTAAGGTTCAGTCCTACGAGCAGTACTTC.

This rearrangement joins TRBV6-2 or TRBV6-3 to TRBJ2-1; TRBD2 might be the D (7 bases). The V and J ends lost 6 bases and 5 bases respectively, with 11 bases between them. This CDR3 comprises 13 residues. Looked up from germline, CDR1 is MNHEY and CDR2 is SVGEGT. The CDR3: CASRGGPHNEQFF. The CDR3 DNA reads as TGTGCCAGCAGGGGGGGGCCCCACAATGAGCAGTTCTTC.

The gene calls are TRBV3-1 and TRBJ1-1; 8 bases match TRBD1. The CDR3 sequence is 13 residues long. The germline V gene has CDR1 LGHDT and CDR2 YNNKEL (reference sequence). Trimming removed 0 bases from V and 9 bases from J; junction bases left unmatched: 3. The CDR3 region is CASSQDTGGKAFF. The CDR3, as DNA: TGTGCCAGCAGCCAAGACACAGGGGGGAAAGCTTTCTTT.

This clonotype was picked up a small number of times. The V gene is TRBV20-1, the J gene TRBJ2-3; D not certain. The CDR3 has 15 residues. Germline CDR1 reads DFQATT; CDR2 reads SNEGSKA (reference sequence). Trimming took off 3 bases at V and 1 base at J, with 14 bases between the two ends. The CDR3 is CSARLPESRTDTQYF. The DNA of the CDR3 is TGCAGTGCTAGGCTCCCCGAGTCCCGCACAGATACGCAGTATTTT.

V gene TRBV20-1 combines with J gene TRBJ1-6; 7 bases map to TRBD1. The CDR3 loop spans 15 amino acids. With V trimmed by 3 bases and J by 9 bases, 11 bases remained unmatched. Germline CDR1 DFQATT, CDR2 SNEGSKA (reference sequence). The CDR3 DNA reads TGCAGTGCTAGTGTGCCGCGACAGGGAGGTTCACCCCTCCACTTT. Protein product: CSASVPRQGGSPLHF.

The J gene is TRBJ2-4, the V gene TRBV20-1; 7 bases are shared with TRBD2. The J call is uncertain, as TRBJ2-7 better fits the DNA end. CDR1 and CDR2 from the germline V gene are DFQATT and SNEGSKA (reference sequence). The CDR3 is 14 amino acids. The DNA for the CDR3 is TGCAGTGCTAGGAGACTAGCCCACCATAACGAGCAGTACTTC. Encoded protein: CSARRLAHHNEQYF.

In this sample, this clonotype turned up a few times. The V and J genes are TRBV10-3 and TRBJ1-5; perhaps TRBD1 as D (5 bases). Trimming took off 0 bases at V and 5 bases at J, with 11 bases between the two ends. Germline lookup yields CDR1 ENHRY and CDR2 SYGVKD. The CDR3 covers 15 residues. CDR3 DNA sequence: TGTGCCATCAGTGAGTCTGGAGACAGATATCAGCCCCAGCATTTT. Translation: CAISESGDRYQPQHF.

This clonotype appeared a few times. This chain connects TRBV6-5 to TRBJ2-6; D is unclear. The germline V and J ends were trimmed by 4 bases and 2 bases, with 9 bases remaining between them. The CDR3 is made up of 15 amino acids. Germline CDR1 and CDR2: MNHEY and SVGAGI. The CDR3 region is CASSFGVAGANVLTF. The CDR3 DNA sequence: TGTGCCAGCAGTTTTGGGGTAGCTGGGGCCAACGTCCTGACTTTC.

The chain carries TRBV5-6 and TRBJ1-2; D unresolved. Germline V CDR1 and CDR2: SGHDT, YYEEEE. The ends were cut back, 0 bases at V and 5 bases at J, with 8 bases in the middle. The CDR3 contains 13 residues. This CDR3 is CASSLGDQYGYTF. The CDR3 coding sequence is TGTGCCAGCAGCTTGGGGGATCAATATGGCTACACCTTC.

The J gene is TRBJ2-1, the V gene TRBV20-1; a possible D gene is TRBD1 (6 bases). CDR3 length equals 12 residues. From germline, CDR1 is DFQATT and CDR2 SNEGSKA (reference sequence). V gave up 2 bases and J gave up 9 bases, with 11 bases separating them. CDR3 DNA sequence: TGCAGTGCTAGATCAGTAGGGGGTGAGCAGTTCTTC. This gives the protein CSARSVGGEQFF.

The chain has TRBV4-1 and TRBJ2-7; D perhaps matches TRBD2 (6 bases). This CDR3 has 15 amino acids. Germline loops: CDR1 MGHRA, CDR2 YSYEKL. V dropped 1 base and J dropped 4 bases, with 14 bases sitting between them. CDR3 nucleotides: TGCGCCAGCAGCCAAGCTGGACTAACCGAATACGAGCAGTACTTC. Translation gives CASSQAGLTEYEQYF.

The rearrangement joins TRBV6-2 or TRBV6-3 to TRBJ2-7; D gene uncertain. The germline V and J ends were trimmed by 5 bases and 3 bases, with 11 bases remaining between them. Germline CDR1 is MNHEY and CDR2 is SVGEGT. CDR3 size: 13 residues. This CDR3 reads CASSAAPFYEQYF. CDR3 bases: TGTGCCAGCAGTGCGGCCCCGTTCTACGAGCAGTACTTC.

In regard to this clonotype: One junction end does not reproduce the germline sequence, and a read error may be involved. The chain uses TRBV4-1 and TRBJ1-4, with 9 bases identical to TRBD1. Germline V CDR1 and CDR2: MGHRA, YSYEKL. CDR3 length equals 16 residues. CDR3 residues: CASSQGQGVTNEKLFF. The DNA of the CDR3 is TGCGCCAGCAGCCAAGGACAGGGGGTAACTAATGAAAAGCTGTTTTTT.

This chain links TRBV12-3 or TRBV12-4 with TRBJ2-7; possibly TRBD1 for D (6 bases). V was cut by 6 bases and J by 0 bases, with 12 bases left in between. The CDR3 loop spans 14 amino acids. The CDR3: CASREDSRSYEQYF. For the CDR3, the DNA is TGTGCCAGCAGGGAGGACAGCCGCTCCTACGAGCAGTACTTC.

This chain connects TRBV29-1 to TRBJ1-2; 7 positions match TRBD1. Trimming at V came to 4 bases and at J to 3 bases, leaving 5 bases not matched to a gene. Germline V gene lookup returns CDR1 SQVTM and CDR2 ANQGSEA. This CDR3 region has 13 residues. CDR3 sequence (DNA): TGCAGCGTTGTTTTAGACAGGGACTATGGCTACACCTTC. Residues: CSVVLDRDYGYTF.

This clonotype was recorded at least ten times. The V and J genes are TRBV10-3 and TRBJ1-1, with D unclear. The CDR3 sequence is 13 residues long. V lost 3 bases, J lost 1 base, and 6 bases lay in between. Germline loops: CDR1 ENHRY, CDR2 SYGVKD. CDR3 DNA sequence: TGTGCCATCAGTGATTGGGGGAACACTGAAGCTTTCTTT. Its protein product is CAISDWGNTEAFF.

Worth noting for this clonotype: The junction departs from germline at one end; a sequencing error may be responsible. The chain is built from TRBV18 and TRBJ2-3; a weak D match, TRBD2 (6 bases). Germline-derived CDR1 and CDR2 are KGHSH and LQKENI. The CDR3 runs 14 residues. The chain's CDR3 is CASSPSGFTDAQYF. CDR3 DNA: TGTGCCAGCTCACCGAGCGGGTTCACAGATGCGCAGTATTTT.

The chain's CDR3 is CASTISGGSYEKLFF. For the CDR3, the DNA is TGTGCCAGCACCATCTCGGGGGGTTCCTATGAAAAACTGTTTTTT. This rearrangement joins TRBV6-6 to TRBJ1-4, with D possibly TRBD1 on 5 matching bases. V was shortened by 7 bases and J by 6 bases, with 18 bases between the two germline ends. Germline CDR1 and CDR2: MNHNY and SVGAGI (reference sequence). This CDR3 region has 15 residues.

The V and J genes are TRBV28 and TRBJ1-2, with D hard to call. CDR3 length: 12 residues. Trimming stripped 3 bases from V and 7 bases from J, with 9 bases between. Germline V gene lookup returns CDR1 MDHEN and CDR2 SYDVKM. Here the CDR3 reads CASSLYTVGYTF. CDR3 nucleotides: TGTGCCAGCAGTTTGTATACCGTTGGCTACACCTTC.

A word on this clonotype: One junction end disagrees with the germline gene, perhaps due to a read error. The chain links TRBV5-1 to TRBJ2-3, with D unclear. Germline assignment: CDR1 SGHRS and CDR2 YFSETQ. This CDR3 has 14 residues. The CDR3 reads CASGLAGEGDTQYF. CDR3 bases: TGCGCCAGCGGCTTGGCCGGAGAAGGAGATACGCAGTATTTT.

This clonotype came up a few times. Written as DNA, the CDR3 is TGTGCCAGCAGCGCCTCAGGGACAAACCAAGAGACCCAGTACTTC. Translated: CASSASGTNQETQYF. V gene TRBV9 combines with J gene TRBJ2-5; the D gene is possibly TRBD1 (6 bases). From germline, CDR1 is SGDLS and CDR2 YYNGEE. V was cut by 3 bases and J by 0 bases, with 12 bases left in between. This CDR3 region has 15 residues.

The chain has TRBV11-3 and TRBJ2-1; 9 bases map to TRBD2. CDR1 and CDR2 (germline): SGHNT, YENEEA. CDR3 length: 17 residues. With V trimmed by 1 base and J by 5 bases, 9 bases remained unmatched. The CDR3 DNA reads TGTGCCAGCAGCTTAGGGGCATCTAGCGGGGCCAACAATGAGCAGTTCTTC. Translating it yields CASSLGASSGANNEQFF. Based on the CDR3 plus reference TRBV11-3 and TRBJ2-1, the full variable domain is EAGVVQSPRYKIIEKKQPVAFWCNPISGHNTLYWYLQNLGQGPELLIRYENEEAVDDSQLPKDRFSAERLKGVDSTLKIQPAELGDSAVYLCASSLGASSGANNEQFFGPGTRLTVL.

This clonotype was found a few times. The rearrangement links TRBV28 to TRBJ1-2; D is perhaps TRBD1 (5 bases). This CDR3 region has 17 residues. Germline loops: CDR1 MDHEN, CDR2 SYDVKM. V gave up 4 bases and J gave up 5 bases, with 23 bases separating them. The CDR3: CASSSSRSGRDLYGYTF. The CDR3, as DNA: TGTGCCAGCAGTTCCTCACGTTCAGGACGGGACCTTTATGGCTACACCTTC.

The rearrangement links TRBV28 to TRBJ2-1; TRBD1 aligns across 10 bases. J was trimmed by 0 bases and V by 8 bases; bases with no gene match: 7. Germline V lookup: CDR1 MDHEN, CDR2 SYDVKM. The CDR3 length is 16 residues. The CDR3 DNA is TGTGCCAGCCCCTTCCGGACAGGGGGCTCCTACAATGAGCAGTTCTTC. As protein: CASPFRTGGSYNEQFF.